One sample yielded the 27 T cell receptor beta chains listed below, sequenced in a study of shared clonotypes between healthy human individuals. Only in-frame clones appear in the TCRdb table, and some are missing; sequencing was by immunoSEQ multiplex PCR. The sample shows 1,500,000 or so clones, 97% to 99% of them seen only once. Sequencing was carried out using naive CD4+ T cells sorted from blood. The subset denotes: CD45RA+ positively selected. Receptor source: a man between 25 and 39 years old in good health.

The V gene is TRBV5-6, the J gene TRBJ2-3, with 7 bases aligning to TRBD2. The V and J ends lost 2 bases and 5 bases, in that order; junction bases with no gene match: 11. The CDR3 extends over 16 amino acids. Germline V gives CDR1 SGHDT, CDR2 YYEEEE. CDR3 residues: CASSFPGGREVDTQYF. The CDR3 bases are TGTGCCAGCAGCTTCCCGGGCGGGAGAGAAGTAGATACGCAGTATTTT.

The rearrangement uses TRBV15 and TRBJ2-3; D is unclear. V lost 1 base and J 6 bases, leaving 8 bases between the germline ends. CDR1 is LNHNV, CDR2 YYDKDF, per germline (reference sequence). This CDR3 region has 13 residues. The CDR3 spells CATSRATLDTQYF. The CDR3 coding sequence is TGTGCCACCAGCAGAGCCACGTTGGATACGCAGTATTTT.

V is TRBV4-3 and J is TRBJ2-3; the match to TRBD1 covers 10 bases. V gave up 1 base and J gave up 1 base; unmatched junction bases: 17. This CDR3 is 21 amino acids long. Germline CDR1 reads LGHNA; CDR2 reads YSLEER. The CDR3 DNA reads TGCGCCAGCAGCCAAGGCCCCGGGACAGGGGTTCTCCCCGACGGCACAGATACGCAGTATTTT. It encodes CASSQGPGTGVLPDGTDTQYF.

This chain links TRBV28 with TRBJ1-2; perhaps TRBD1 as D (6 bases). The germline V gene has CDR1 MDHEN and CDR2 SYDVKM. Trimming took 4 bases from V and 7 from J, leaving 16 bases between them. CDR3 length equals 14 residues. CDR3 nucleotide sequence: TGTGCCAGCAGTTCCCCAGGGGCACGGCTTGGCTACACCTTC. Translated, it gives CASSSPGARLGYTF.

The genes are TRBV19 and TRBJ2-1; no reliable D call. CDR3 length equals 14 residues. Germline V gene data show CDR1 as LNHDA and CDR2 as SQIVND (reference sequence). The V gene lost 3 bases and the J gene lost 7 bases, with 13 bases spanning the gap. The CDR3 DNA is TGTGCCAGTAGTATGTTCGCGTCCGGAAATGAGCAGTTCTTC. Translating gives CASSMFASGNEQFF.

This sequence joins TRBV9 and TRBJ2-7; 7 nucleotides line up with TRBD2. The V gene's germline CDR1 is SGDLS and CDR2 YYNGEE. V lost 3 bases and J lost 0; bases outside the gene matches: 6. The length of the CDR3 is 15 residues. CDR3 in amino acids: CASSARGGSSYEQYF. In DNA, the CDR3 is TGTGCCAGCAGCGCAAGGGGCGGGAGCTCCTACGAGCAGTACTTC.

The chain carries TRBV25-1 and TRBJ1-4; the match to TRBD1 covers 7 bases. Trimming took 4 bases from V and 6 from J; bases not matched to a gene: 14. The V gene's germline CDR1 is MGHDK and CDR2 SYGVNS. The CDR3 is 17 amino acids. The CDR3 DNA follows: TGTGCCAGCAGTGGGTTTTCAGGGGGAAGAGGGTATGAAAAACTGTTTTTT. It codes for CASSGFSGGRGYEKLFF.

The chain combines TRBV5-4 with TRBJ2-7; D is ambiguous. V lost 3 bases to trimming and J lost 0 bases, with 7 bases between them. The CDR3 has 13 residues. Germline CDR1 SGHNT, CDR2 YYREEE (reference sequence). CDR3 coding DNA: TGTGCCAGCAGCTCTAAGAGCTCCTACGAGCAGTACTTC. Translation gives CASSSKSSYEQYF. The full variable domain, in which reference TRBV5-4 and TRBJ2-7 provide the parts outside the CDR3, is ETGVTQSPTHLIKTRGQQVTLRCSSQSGHNTVSWYQQALGQGPQFIFQYYREEENGRGNFPPRFSGLQFPNYSSELNVNALELDDSALYLCASSSKSSYEQYFGPGTRLTVT.

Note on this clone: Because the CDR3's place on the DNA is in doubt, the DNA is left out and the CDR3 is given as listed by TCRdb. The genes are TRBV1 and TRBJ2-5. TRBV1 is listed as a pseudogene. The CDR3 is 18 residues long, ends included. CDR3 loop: CTSSQCRAWAGGAYEQYF.

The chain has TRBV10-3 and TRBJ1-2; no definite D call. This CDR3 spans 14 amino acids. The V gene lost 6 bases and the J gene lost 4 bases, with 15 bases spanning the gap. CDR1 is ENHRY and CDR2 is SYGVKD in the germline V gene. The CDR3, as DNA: TGTGCCATCAGCACAGCTTCGAAATCCTATGGCTACACCTTC. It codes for CAISTASKSYGYTF.

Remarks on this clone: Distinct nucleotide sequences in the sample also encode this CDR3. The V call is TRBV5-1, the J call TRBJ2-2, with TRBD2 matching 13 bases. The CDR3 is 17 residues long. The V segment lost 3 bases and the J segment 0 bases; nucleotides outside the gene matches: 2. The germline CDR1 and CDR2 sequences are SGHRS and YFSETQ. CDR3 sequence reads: CASSSGLAGANTGELFF. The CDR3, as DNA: TGCGCCAGCAGCTCCGGACTAGCGGGAGCGAACACCGGGGAGCTGTTTTTT.

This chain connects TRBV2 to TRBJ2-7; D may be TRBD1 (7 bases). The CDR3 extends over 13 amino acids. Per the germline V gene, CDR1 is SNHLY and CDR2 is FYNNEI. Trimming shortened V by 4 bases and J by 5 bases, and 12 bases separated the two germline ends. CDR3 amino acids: CASSVEGADEQYF. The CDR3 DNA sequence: TGTGCCAGCAGTGTGGAGGGGGCAGACGAGCAGTACTTC.

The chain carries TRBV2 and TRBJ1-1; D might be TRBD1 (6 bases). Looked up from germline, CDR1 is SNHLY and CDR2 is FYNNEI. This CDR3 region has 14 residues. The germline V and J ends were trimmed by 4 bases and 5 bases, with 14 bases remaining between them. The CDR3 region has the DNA TGTGCCAGCAGTGGAGAAAGAGGGGGAACTGAAGCTTTCTTT. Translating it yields CASSGERGGTEAFF.

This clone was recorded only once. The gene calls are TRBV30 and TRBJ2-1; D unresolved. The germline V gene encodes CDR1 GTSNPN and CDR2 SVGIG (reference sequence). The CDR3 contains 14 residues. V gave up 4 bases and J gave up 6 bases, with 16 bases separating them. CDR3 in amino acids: CAWNCWPGPNEQFF. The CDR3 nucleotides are TGTGCCTGGAATTGCTGGCCTGGGCCCAATGAGCAGTTCTTC.

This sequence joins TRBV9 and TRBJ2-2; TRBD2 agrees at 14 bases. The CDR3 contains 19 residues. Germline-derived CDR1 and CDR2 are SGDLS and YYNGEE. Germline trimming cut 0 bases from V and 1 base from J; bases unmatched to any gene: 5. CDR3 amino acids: CASSVGLAGGPGNTGELFF. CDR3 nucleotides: TGTGCCAGCAGCGTAGGACTAGCGGGAGGGCCAGGGAACACCGGGGAGCTGTTTTTT.

CDR3 sequence: CASSVGKDLYEQYF. The CDR3 DNA is TGTGCCAGCAGCGTAGGAAAAGACCTCTACGAGCAGTACTTC. J is TRBJ2-7 and V is TRBV9; D remains unclear. Germline CDR1 is SGDLS and CDR2 is YYNGEE. Trimming left V 0 bases short and J 3 bases short, with 10 bases between. This CDR3 has 14 residues.

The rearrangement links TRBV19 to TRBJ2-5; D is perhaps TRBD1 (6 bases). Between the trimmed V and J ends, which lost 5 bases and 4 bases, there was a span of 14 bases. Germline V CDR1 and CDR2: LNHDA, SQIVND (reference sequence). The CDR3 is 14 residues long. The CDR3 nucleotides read TGTGCCAGTAGTCTAAGGACAGAAGGAGAGACCCAGTACTTC. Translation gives CASSLRTEGETQYF.

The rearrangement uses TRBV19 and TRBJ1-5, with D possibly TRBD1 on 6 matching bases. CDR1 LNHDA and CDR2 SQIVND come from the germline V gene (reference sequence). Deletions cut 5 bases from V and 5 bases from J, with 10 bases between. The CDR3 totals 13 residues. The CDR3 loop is CASSPWTDQPQHF. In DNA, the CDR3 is TGTGCCAGTAGTCCATGGACAGATCAGCCCCAGCATTTT.

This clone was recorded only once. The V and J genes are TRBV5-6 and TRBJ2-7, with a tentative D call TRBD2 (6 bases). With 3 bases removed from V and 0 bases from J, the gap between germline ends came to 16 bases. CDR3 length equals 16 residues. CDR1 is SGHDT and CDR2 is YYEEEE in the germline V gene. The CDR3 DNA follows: TGTGCCAGCAGCTACCGCGGGGCAGGGAGCTCCTACGAGCAGTACTTC. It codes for CASSYRGAGSSYEQYF.

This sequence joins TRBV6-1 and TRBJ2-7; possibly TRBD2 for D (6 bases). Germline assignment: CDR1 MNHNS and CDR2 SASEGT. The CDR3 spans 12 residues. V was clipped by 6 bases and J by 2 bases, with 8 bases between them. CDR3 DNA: TGTGCCAGCAGCCGGACTACCTACGAGCAGTACTTC. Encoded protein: CASSRTTYEQYF.

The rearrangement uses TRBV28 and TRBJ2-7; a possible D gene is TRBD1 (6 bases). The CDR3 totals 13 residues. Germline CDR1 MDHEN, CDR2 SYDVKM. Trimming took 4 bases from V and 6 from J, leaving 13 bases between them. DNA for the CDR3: TGTGCCAGCAGTTCAGGGGACAAAAGCGAGCAGTACTTC. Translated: CASSSGDKSEQYF.

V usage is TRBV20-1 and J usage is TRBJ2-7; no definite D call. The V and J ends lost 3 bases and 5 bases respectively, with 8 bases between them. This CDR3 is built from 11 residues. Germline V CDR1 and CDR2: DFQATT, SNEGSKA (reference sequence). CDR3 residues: CSASVTNEQYF. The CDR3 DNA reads TGCAGTGCTAGCGTCACTAACGAGCAGTACTTC.

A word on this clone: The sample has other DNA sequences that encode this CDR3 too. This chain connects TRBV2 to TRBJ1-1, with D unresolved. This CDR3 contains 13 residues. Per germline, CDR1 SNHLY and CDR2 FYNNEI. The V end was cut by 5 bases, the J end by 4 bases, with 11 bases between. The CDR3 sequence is CASSPGPLTEAFF. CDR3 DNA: TGTGCCAGCAGTCCAGGTCCCCTCACTGAAGCTTTCTTT.

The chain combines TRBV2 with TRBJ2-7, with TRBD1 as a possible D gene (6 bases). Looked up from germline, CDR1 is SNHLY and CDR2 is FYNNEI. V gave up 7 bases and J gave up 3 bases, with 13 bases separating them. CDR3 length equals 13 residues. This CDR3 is CASIRTVIYEQYF. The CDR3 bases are TGTGCCAGCATAAGGACAGTAATCTACGAGCAGTACTTC.

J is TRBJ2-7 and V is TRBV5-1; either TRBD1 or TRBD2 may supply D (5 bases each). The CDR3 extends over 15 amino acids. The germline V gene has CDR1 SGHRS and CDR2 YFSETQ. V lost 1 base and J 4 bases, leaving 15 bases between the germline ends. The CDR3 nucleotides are TGCGCCAGCAGCTTGCCTACCGGGACGTCATACGAGCAGTACTTC. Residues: CASSLPTGTSYEQYF.

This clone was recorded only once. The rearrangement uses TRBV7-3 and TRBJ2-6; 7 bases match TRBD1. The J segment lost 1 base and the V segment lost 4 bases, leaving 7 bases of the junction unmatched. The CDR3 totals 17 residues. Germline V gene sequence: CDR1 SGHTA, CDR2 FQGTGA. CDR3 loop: CASSSTGTESGANVLTF. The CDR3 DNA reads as TGTGCCAGCAGCTCAACCGGGACAGAGTCTGGGGCCAACGTCCTGACTTTC.

CDR3: CASSPGLAGEIYEQYF. The CDR3, as DNA: TGTGCCAGCTCACCGGGACTAGCGGGAGAGATCTACGAGCAGTACTTC. The chain joins TRBV18 to TRBJ2-7; 14 bases are shared with TRBD2. Unmatched junction bases numbered 4, after V lost 3 bases and J lost 3 bases. The CDR3 runs 16 residues. The V gene's germline CDR1 is KGHSH and CDR2 LQKENI. The whole variable domain, remainder taken from reference TRBV18 and TRBJ2-7, is NAGVMQNPRHLVRRRGQEARLRCSPMKGHSHVYWYRQLPEEGLKFMVYLQKENIIDESGMPKERFSAEFPKEGPSILRIQQVVRGDSAAYFCASSPGLAGEIYEQYFGPGTRLTVT.